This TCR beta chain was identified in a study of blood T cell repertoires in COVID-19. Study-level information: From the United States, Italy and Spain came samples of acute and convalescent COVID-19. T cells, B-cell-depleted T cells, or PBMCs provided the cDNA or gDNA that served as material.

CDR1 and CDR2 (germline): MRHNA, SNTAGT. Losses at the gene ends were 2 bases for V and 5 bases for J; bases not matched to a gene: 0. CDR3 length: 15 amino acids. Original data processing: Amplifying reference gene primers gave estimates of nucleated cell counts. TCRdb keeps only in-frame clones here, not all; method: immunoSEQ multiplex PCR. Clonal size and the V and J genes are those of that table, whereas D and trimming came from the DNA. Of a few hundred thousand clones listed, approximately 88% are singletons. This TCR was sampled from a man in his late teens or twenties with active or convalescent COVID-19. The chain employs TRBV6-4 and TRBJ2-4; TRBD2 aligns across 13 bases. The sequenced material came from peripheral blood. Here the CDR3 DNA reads TGTGCCAGCAGTGACGGGACTAGCGGGGAAAACATTCAGTACTTC. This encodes CASSDGTSGENIQYF.